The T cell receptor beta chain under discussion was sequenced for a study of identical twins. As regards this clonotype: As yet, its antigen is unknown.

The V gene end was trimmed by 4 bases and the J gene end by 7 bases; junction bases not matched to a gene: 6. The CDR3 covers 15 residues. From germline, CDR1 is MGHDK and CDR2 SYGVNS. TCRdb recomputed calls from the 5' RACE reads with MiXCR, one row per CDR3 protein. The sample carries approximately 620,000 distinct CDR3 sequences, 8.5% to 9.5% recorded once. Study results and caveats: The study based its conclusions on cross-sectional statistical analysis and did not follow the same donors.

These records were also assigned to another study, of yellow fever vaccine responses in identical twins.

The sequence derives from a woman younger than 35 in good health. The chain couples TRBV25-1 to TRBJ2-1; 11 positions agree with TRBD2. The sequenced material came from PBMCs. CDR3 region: CASSAGGTSGNEQFF. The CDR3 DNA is TGTGCCAGCAGTGCCGGCGGGACTAGCGGAAATGAGCAGTTCTTC.